Listed below are T cell receptor beta chains from one sample, sequenced in a study of T cells after yellow fever vaccination. TCRdb redid the calling of the 5' RACE reads with MiXCR, one entry per CDR3 protein. In the table there are fewer than 650,000 distinct CDR3 sequences, about a fifth of which are singletons. The specimen comprised PBMCs, sampled roughly 20 days after the first yellow fever vaccination. Receptors originate from a man aged 18 to 30 who received the YFV17D yellow fever vaccine. CDR3s include the opening cysteine and the closing phenylalanine or tryptophan. D genes are given only for firm matches. Rows may omit the clone size; those that give it use once, few, many or a size class.

j_call d_call v_call clone_size cdr3_aa cdr3_nt
TRBJ2-1 - TRBV7-9 few CASSSTEDNEQFF TGTGCCAGCAGCTCGACAGAAGACAATGAGCAGTTCTTC
TRBJ1-1 - TRBV6-1 few CASNIQRGGSTEAFF TGTGCCAGCAATATACAGAGGGGAGGGAGCACTGAAGCTTTCTTT
TRBJ1-5 - TRBV6-2/TRBV6-3 few CASPDAAPHQPQHF TGTGCCAGCCCGGATGCGGCCCCCCATCAGCCCCAGCATTTT
TRBJ2-3 - TRBV7-2 many CASSPARRLDTQYF TGTGCCAGCAGCCCGGCCCGGCGGCTAGATACGCAGTATTTT
TRBJ2-3 TRBD2 TRBV20-1 few CSAALAGRDTQYF TGCAGTGCCGCACTAGCGGGGAGAGATACGCAGTATTTT
TRBJ2-2 - TRBV4-3 - CASSLLGGELFF TGCGCCAGCAGCCTATTGGGCGGGGAGCTGTTTTTT
TRBJ1-2 - TRBV29-1 few CSAAQGSGYTF TGCAGCGCTGCTCAGGGCTCTGGCTACACCTTC
TRBJ1-2 - TRBV12-3/TRBV12-4 - CASSLGIRYGYTF TGTGCCAGCAGTTTAGGTATCCGCTATGGCTACACCTTC
TRBJ1-1 TRBD1 TRBV29-1 few CSTGQGRLNTEAFF TGCAGCACAGGACAGGGGCGTTTGAACACTGAAGCTTTCTTT
TRBJ1-5 - TRBV28 few CASSARTSSYSNQPQHF TGTGCCAGCAGCGCCCGGACATCCTCTTATAGCAATCAGCCCCAGCATTTT
TRBJ2-1 - TRBV18 few CASSTTNEQFF TGTGCCAGCTCAACCACCAATGAGCAGTTCTTC